Included here is one T cell receptor beta chain sequence, with context. Antigen: not known. The PCR had 60 Vbeta and 13 Jbeta primers. Sequencing was performed with immunoSEQ multiplex PCR; in TCRdb, only in-frame clones are kept and a portion is missing. This table has 140,000 to 150,000 clones, roughly 79% appearing once. This sample was included in a study of cytomegalovirus exposure and HLA in healthy donors. Germline lookup yields CDR1 SNHLY and CDR2 FYNNEI. This CDR3 comprises 13 residues. Between the trimmed V and J ends, which lost 3 bases and 4 bases, there was a span of 10 bases. Study observations and caveats: Later analysis indicated greater clonal expansion among HLA-associated TCR beta chains than among equally common other chains.

V gene TRBV2 combines with J gene TRBJ2-7, with D maybe TRBD2 (5 bases). The sequencing sample was made of PBMCs. This clonotype was sampled from a woman in her 40s in good health and CMV-seropositive. In DNA, the CDR3 is TGTGCCAGCAGTGAGCTAGCCGGGTACGAGCAGTACTTC. As protein: CASSELAGYEQYF.